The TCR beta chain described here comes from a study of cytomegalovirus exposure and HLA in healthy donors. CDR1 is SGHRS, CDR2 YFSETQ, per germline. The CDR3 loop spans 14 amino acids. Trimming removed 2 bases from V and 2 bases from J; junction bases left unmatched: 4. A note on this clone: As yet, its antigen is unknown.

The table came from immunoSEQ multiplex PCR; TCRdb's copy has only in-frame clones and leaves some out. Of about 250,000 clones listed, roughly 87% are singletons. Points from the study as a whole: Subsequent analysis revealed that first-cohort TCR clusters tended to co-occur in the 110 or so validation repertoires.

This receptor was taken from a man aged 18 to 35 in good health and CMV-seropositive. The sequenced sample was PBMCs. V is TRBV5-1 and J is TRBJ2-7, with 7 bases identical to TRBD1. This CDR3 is CASSFGQETYEQYF. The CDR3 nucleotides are TGCGCCAGCAGCTTTGGACAGGAAACCTACGAGCAGTACTTC.